This TCR beta chain was profiled in a study of shared T cell receptors in the human thymus. A remark on this clone: This specimen includes other DNA sequences encoding the same CDR3.

The CDR3 runs 15 residues. Losses at the gene ends were 2 bases for V and 1 base for J; bases not matched to a gene: 4. Germline CDR1 reads SGHDN; CDR2 reads FVKESK. Measured with immunoSEQ multiplex PCR; TCRdb has only the in-frame clones, and not every one. The table records some 660,000 clones, approximately 87% of them present only once. The data also belong to a second study, concerning human thymus T cells. That work states: Thymus tissue was removed during corrective cardiac surgery. There appeared to be biased usage of V and J genes in thymic and blood repertoires. Related research found strongly overlapping thymic repertoires in unrelated individuals.

The chain employs TRBV14 and TRBJ2-7, with 8 bases aligning to TRBD2. This receptor was obtained from a boy less than two years old with a congenital heart defect. The specimen was thymocytes. The CDR3 bases are TGTGCCAGCAGCCAATTGAGCGGGGGATCCTACGAGCAGTACTTC. It codes for CASSQLSGGSYEQYF.